The T cell receptor (beta chain) under discussion was sequenced for a study of cytomegalovirus exposure and HLA in healthy donors. CDR1 is SGHNT and CDR2 is YYREEE in the germline V gene (reference sequence). V was trimmed by 0 bases and J by 7 bases, leaving 11 bases between them. The CDR3 has 14 amino acids. Overall study findings and caveats: CMV serostatus alone was available as immune exposure information.

About this clone: Its antigen is still unknown.

In the PCR, 60 Vbeta and 13 Jbeta primers were used. Data came from immunoSEQ multiplex PCR; TCRdb stores just in-frame clones and leaves some out. The sample includes roughly 120,000 clones, over 60% of them seen just once. The chain employs TRBV5-4 and TRBJ2-1, with D possibly matching TRBD1 (5 bases). The sequencing input was PBMCs. The sequence was obtained from a human donor in good health. The CDR3, as DNA: TGTGCCAGCAGCTTGGGGGCAGGGTTTAATGAGCAGTTCTTC. It encodes CASSLGAGFNEQFF.